One and the same sample provided the 29 T cell receptor beta chains below, sequenced in a study of CD4 T cells in relation to SARS-CoV-2 and coronaviruses (dated by TCRdb to the early 2020s). Libraries came from the immunoSEQ multiplex PCR assay. What TCRdb holds here is the immuneACCESS table cut down to in-frame rearrangements. Part of the clones is not present; checked against another copy, under half of the missing clones reflect an unresolved V gene, and the others are unexplained. Recorded for this sample are around 20,000 clones; 78% of them occurred a single time. About 19% of the sample is taken by the ten largest. CD4+ T cells from unexposed donors were collected before the COVID-19 pandemic (2011-2018). After about 9 days of culture, CD4+ T cells were isolated with the EasySep CD4+ T cell isolation kit. Their cognate antigens are unknown. Source material: CD4+ T cells from PBMCs, cultured in vitro. The origin of the receptors is a human donor in good health.

J is TRBJ2-2 and V is TRBV28; a weak D match, TRBD2 (6 bases). CDR1 and CDR2 from the germline V gene are MDHEN and SYDVKM. The CDR3 length is 13 residues. V was pared by 11 bases and J by 3 bases, with 13 bases between. The DNA of the CDR3 is TGTGCCGCAATATCGGGGGACACCGGGGAGCTGTTTTTT. Amino acid sequence: CAAISGDTGELFF. Supplemented by reference TRBV28 and TRBJ2-2, the full variable domain reads DVKVTQSSRYLVKRTGEKVFLECVQDMDHENMFWYRQDPGLGLRLIYFSYDVKMKEKGDIPEGYSVSREKKERFSLILESASTNQTSMYLCAAISGDTGELFFGEGSRLTVL.

This sequence joins TRBV19 and TRBJ1-5, with TRBD1 matching 8 bases. The CDR3 is 15 residues long. The V gene's germline CDR1 is LNHDA and CDR2 SQIVND (reference sequence). V dropped 3 bases and J dropped 6; count of bases not matched to a gene: 7. This CDR3 is CASSIRQGAGQPQHF. The CDR3 nucleotides are TGTGCCAGTAGTATTAGGCAGGGGGCTGGTCAGCCCCAGCATTTT. The whole variable domain, remainder taken from reference TRBV19 and TRBJ1-5, is DGGITQSPKYLFRKEGQNVTLSCEQNLNHDAMYWYRQDPGQGLRLIYYSQIVNDFQKGDIAEGYSVSREKKESFPLTVTSAQKNPTAFYLCASSIRQGAGQPQHFGDGTRLSIL.

The rearrangement joins TRBV5-1 to TRBJ1-2, with TRBD1 matching over 12 bases. V trimming: 1 base; J trimming: 5 bases; junction bases outside the gene matches: 9. The CDR3 consists of 17 residues. Germline CDR1 is SGHRS and CDR2 is YFSETQ. The CDR3 protein is CASSLSGTGGLLYGYTF. CDR3 nucleotides: TGCGCCAGCAGCTTGTCCGGGACAGGGGGCTTGTTATATGGCTACACCTTC.

There are a few counts of this clone. The chain links TRBV27 to TRBJ2-3, with TRBD1 matching over 8 bases. V shed 1 base and J 7 bases; nucleotides not matched to a gene: 4. The length of the CDR3 is 14 residues. Germline CDR1 reads MNHEY; CDR2 reads SMNVEV (reference sequence). The CDR3 region is CASSLLDRANTQYF. CDR3 coding DNA: TGTGCCAGCAGTTTATTGGACAGGGCAAATACGCAGTATTTT.

This chain joins TRBV6-5 and TRBJ1-5; no clear D gene. The CDR3 runs 12 residues. V lost 5 bases and J 7 bases, leaving 9 bases between the germline ends. Germline-derived CDR1 and CDR2 are MNHEY and SVGAGI. The CDR3 region has the DNA TGTGCCAGCAGTATCCACGAACAGCCCCAGCATTTT. It yields the protein CASSIHEQPQHF.

V and J are TRBV6-5 and TRBJ1-3; possibly TRBD1 for D (6 bases). The CDR3 length is 14 residues. V was shortened by 8 bases and J by 3 bases, with 14 bases between the two germline ends. Germline V gives CDR1 MNHEY, CDR2 SVGAGI. The CDR3 loop reads CASGRGASGNTIYF. Written as DNA, the CDR3 is TGTGCCAGCGGCAGGGGAGCTAGTGGAAACACCATATATTTT.

The chain employs TRBV19 and TRBJ1-1; unclear D gene. The CDR3 consists of 16 residues. CDR1 and CDR2 (germline): LNHDA, SQIVND (reference sequence). Trimming cost V 8 bases and J 6 bases, with 25 bases left between them. The CDR3 protein is CASGPRRRPEGAEAFF. CDR3 sequence (DNA): TGTGCCAGTGGCCCCAGGAGGAGGCCCGAGGGCGCTGAAGCTTTCTTT.

This chain links TRBV20-1 with TRBJ2-7; 8 nucleotides align to TRBD1. V was pared by 3 bases and J by 0 bases, with 4 bases of the junction left unmatched. The germline V gene has CDR1 DFQATT and CDR2 SNEGSKA (reference sequence). CDR3 length: 14 residues. The CDR3 bases are TGCAGTGCTAGTCGGGACAGGAGCTCCTACGAGCAGTACTTC. Residues: CSASRDRSSYEQYF.

The V and J genes are TRBV20-1 and TRBJ2-5, with no clear D. CDR3 length equals 10 residues. Looked up from germline, CDR1 is DFQATT and CDR2 is SNEGSKA (reference sequence). V was cut by 8 bases and J by 3 bases, with 7 bases left in between. CDR3 amino acids: CSTFKETQYF. The CDR3 DNA follows: TGCAGTACATTTAAAGAGACCCAGTACTTC.

The gene calls are TRBV19 and TRBJ2-1; 8 nucleotides match TRBD1. In germline, CDR1 is LNHDA, CDR2 SQIVND (reference sequence). The V gene end was trimmed by 2 bases and the J gene end by 3 bases; junction bases not matched to a gene: 6. The CDR3 has 16 residues. The CDR3 region is CASSIWSQGGYNEQFF. CDR3 in DNA: TGTGCCAGTAGTATATGGTCACAGGGGGGCTACAATGAGCAGTTCTTC.

This sequence joins TRBV14 and TRBJ2-1; no firm D call. The V end was cut by 1 base, the J end by 6 bases, with 7 bases between. Germline values: CDR1 SGHDN, CDR2 FVKESK. This CDR3 has 13 amino acids. The CDR3 reads CASSQAPSNEQFF. For the CDR3, the DNA is TGTGCCAGCAGCCAAGCCCCTAGCAATGAGCAGTTCTTC. The variable domain in full, with the rest retrieved from reference TRBV14 and TRBJ2-1, is EAGVTQFPSHSVIEKGQTVTLRCDPISGHDNLYWYRRVMGKEIKFLLHFVKESKQDESGMPNNRFLAERTGGTYSTLKVQPAELEDSGVYFCASSQAPSNEQFFGPGTRLTVL.

This chain joins TRBV3-1 (or the pseudogene TRBV3-2) and TRBJ2-2, with D perhaps TRBD2 (5 bases). The CDR3 totals 16 residues. V lost 4 bases to trimming and J lost 3 bases, with 15 bases between them. In germline, CDR1 is LGHDT, CDR2 YNNKEL (reference sequence). CDR3 amino acids: CASSRPSSGYTGELFF. CDR3 in DNA: TGTGCCAGCAGCCGGCCTAGCTCCGGTTACACCGGGGAGCTGTTTTTT.

The chain uses TRBV5-7 and TRBJ2-1, with 7 bases fitting TRBD1. TRBV5-7 is marked as an open reading frame, function uncertain. The CDR3 has 13 residues. The ends lost 5 bases at V and 6 bases at J; junction bases unmatched: 5. CDR3 nucleotides: TGTGCCAGCAGGACAGGGTTGTCCAATGAGCAGTTCTTC. It codes for CASRTGLSNEQFF.

This clone was seen just once. This rearrangement joins TRBV19 to TRBJ2-5; no clear D gene. Trimming shortened V by 3 bases and J by 10 bases, and 12 bases separated the two germline ends. Germline CDR1 is LNHDA and CDR2 is SQIVND (reference sequence). This CDR3 spans 12 amino acids. Here the CDR3 reads CASSMDHGNQYF. The DNA for the CDR3 is TGTGCCAGTAGTATGGATCATGGGAACCAGTACTTC. The full variable domain, its missing parts supplied by reference TRBV19 and TRBJ2-5, is DGGITQSPKYLFRKEGQNVTLSCEQNLNHDAMYWYRQDPGQGLRLIYYSQIVNDFQKGDIAEGYSVSREKKESFPLTVTSAQKNPTAFYLCASSMDHGNQYFGPGTRLLVL.

J is TRBJ2-7 and V is TRBV24-1, with 9 bases lining up with TRBD2. Per the germline V gene, CDR1 is KGHDR and CDR2 is SFDVKD. The CDR3 is 15 residues long. V lost 4 bases to trimming and J lost 4 bases; unmatched junction nucleotides: 7. As DNA, the CDR3 is TGTGCCACCAGTGACCCTCAAGCGGGGGGATACGAGCAGTACTTC. Protein product: CATSDPQAGGYEQYF.

The chain carries TRBV5-5 and TRBJ2-5; D is uncertain. CDR3 size: 14 residues. The V end lost 1 base, the J end lost 5 bases, and 12 bases lay between the germline ends. Germline values: CDR1 SGHKS, CDR2 YYEKEE (reference sequence). The CDR3 loop is CASSLLVAAETQYF. The CDR3 nucleotides read TGTGCCAGCAGCTTGTTGGTAGCAGCGGAGACCCAGTACTTC.

The chain employs TRBV7-8 and TRBJ2-6; D is perhaps TRBD2 (6 bases). Trimming cost V 1 base and J 0 bases, with 13 bases left between them. The length of the CDR3 is 18 residues. Germline values: CDR1 SGHVS, CDR2 FQNEAQ. CDR3 sequence (DNA): TGTGCCAGCAGCTTAGGGAGGGAGCCGCACTCTGGGGCCAACGTCCTGACTTTC. Translating it yields CASSLGREPHSGANVLTF.

The V call is TRBV5-4, the J call TRBJ2-2; D might be TRBD2 (6 bases). This CDR3 is built from 16 residues. The germline V gene encodes CDR1 SGHNT and CDR2 YYREEE (reference sequence). V lost 4 bases to trimming and J lost 3 bases, with 16 bases between them. CDR3 protein: CASSRLGLGDTGELFF. The CDR3 DNA reads as TGTGCCAGCAGCCGATTGGGACTCGGGGACACCGGGGAGCTGTTTTTT.

The chain employs TRBV6-6 and TRBJ2-1, with TRBD2 identical over 14 bases. V shed 0 bases, J shed 15 bases, and the junction held 7 bases outside the gene matches. CDR1 and CDR2 from the germline V gene are MNHNY and SVGAGI (reference sequence). This CDR3 has 15 amino acids. CDR3 loop: CASSYSTGTSGGAFF. The CDR3 nucleotides read TGTGCCAGCAGTTACTCGACCGGGACTAGCGGGGGCGCGTTCTTC.

The chain recombines TRBV10-3 with TRBJ2-3, with a possible D match to TRBD2 (5 bases). The germline V gene has CDR1 ENHRY and CDR2 SYGVKD. Trimming stripped 6 bases from V and 4 bases from J, with 17 bases between. The CDR3 is made up of 15 amino acids. CDR3: CAISGSSQRADTQYF. CDR3 coding DNA: TGTGCCATCAGCGGATCCTCACAGAGGGCAGATACGCAGTATTTT.

This clone was seen a single time. This chain joins TRBV7-9 and TRBJ2-1; no clear D gene. The length of the CDR3 is 14 residues. Per the germline V gene, CDR1 is SEHNR and CDR2 is FQNEAQ (reference sequence). V lost 5 bases to trimming and J lost 2 bases, with 10 bases between them. The CDR3 loop is CASSPQQAYNEQFF. CDR3 coding DNA: TGTGCCAGCAGCCCCCAGCAGGCCTACAATGAGCAGTTCTTC.

The gene calls are TRBV3-1 (or the pseudogene TRBV3-2) and TRBJ2-1; D not resolved. The V end was cut by 3 bases, the J end by 7 bases, with 10 bases between. The CDR3 runs 13 residues. Germline CDR1 LGHDT, CDR2 YNNKEL (reference sequence). The CDR3 region is CASSQIGRNEQFF. CDR3 sequence (DNA): TGTGCCAGCAGCCAGATAGGTAGGAATGAGCAGTTCTTC.

This chain uses TRBV19 with TRBJ2-7; 12 bases line up with TRBD2. The CDR3 is made up of 14 amino acids. Per germline, CDR1 LNHDA and CDR2 SQIVND (reference sequence). V gave up 5 bases and J gave up 5 bases; unmatched junction bases: 4. CDR3 coding DNA: TGTGCCAGTAGTGGACTAGCGGGAAACCACGAGCAGTACTTC. Translation: CASSGLAGNHEQYF.

This chain joins TRBV18 and TRBJ2-1; TRBD2 agrees at 10 bases. This CDR3 has 16 residues. Germline V gives CDR1 KGHSH, CDR2 LQKENI. Unmatched junction bases numbered 7, after V lost 0 bases and J lost 8 bases. The CDR3 DNA reads as TGTGCCAGCTCACCACCCTCTAGCGGGGGTATCCATGAGCAGTTCTTC. Translation gives CASSPPSSGGIHEQFF.

This clone appeared a single time. V and J are TRBV10-1 and TRBJ2-3; no firm D call. V lost 8 bases and J 7 bases, leaving 16 bases between the germline ends. The CDR3 is 13 amino acids. CDR1 and CDR2 (germline): WNHNN, SYGVQD (reference sequence). The CDR3 is CASEAAAGNTQYF. CDR3 nucleotide sequence: TGCGCCAGCGAGGCGGCCGCTGGGAATACGCAGTATTTT.

V and J are TRBV30 and TRBJ2-3, with 10 bases that match TRBD2. This CDR3 is 22 amino acids long. V lost 0 bases, J lost 2 bases, and 23 bases stayed unmatched. Germline CDR1 GTSNPN, CDR2 SVGIG (reference sequence). CDR3 in DNA: TGTGCCTGGAGTGTACGAGGGGCAAGGAGCGGTGTAGCGGGAGGCACCACAGATACGCAGTATTTT. Translated: CAWSVRGARSGVAGGTTDTQYF.

The chain couples TRBV4-2 to TRBJ2-7; D may be TRBD2 (5 bases). The V and J ends lost 0 bases and 0 bases respectively, with 18 bases between them. Germline-derived CDR1 and CDR2 are LGHNA and YNFKEQ. The CDR3 contains 18 residues. This CDR3 is CASSQDYFRAGLSYEQYF. The CDR3 DNA is TGTGCCAGCAGCCAAGATTATTTTCGGGCGGGCCTCTCCTACGAGCAGTACTTC.

V gene TRBV24-1 combines with J gene TRBJ2-3; 9 nucleotides line up with TRBD2. The V gene's germline CDR1 is KGHDR and CDR2 SFDVKD. Trimming removed 7 bases from V and 6 bases from J; junction bases left unmatched: 7. There are 14 residues in the CDR3. The chain's CDR3 is CATREPGLADTQYF. The CDR3 DNA reads TGTGCCACCAGAGAGCCGGGACTAGCCGATACGCAGTATTTT.

The chain recombines TRBV6-4 with TRBJ2-3, with 9 bases aligning to TRBD1. The V gene's germline CDR1 is MRHNA and CDR2 SNTAGT. CDR3 length: 15 amino acids. V shed 6 bases, J shed 2 bases, and the junction held 6 bases outside the gene matches. CDR3 DNA sequence: TGTGCCAGCAGGAAGGGGACAGGGCCCACAGATACGCAGTATTTT. Protein: CASRKGTGPTDTQYF.